The 25 T cell receptor beta chains given below trace back to one sample, sequenced in a study of blood T cell repertoires in COVID-19. Clones were sequenced by immunoSEQ multiplex PCR, and TCRdb holds only the in-frame ones, with some missing. Of about 150,000 clones in the sample, approximately 91% were seen once. Sequences were obtained from peripheral blood. These receptors were taken from a man aged 18 to 30 with COVID-19, enrolled during active disease.

This clone is a singleton in its sample. The rearrangement uses TRBV9 and TRBJ2-3; no definite D call. From germline, CDR1 is SGDLS and CDR2 YYNGEE. The CDR3 extends over 12 amino acids. V was pared by 4 bases and J by 2 bases, with 5 bases between. CDR3 region: CASSLNTDTQYF. In DNA, the CDR3 is TGTGCCAGCAGCCTAAACACAGATACGCAGTATTTT. The variable domain in full, completed from reference TRBV9 and TRBJ2-3, reads DSGVTQTPKHLITATGQRVTLRCSPRSGDLSVYWYQQSLDQGLQFLIQYYNGEERAKGNILERFSAQQFPDLHSELNLSSLELGDSALYFCASSLNTDTQYFGPGTRLTVL.

This clone was counted only a few times. This chain uses TRBV27 with TRBJ2-4, with D possibly being TRBD1 (5 bases). The V end was cut by 3 bases, the J end by 6 bases, with 12 bases between. This CDR3 has 14 amino acids. CDR1 is MNHEY and CDR2 is SMNVEV in the germline V gene (reference sequence). The CDR3 region is CASSLSQQGNIQYF. As DNA, the CDR3 is TGTGCCAGCAGTTTGTCACAGCAGGGAAACATTCAGTACTTC.

The genes are TRBV29-1 and TRBJ2-7; D possibly corresponds to TRBD2 (5 bases). Germline assignment: CDR1 SQVTM and CDR2 ANQGSEA. Trimming removed 2 bases at V and 6 bases at J, with 11 bases between. The CDR3 sequence is 12 residues long. CDR3 amino acids: CSVEPGGGEQYF. In DNA, the CDR3 is TGCAGCGTTGAACCTGGCGGAGGCGAGCAGTACTTC.

This clone was picked up one time. The chain couples TRBV7-2 to TRBJ2-7; TRBD2 matches at 12 bases. Germline CDR1 SGHTA, CDR2 FQGNSA. Trimming removed 2 bases from V and 1 base from J; junction bases left unmatched: 9. This CDR3 spans 18 amino acids. The chain's CDR3 is CASSLRTSGTRYSYEQYF. For the CDR3, the DNA is TGTGCCAGCAGCTTAAGGACTAGCGGGACACGATATTCCTACGAGCAGTACTTC.

This chain connects TRBV18 to TRBJ1-5, with D perhaps TRBD1 (5 bases). Per the germline V gene, CDR1 is KGHSH and CDR2 is LQKENI. This CDR3 has 15 amino acids. The ends were cut back, 6 bases at V and 6 bases at J, with 18 bases in the middle. The CDR3 nucleotides read TGTGCCAGCTCGCCATCCGGTAGGGGCCCTCAGCCCCAGCATTTT. Protein product: CASSPSGRGPQPQHF.

The chain carries TRBV7-9 and TRBJ2-4, with D uncertain. Germline CDR1 is SEHNR and CDR2 is FQNEAQ (reference sequence). V was clipped by 4 bases and J by 0 bases, with 10 bases between them. CDR3 length: 15 residues. This CDR3 is CASSSQSLAKNIQYF. The CDR3 DNA reads as TGTGCCAGCAGCTCACAGTCGCTAGCCAAAAACATTCAGTACTTC.

The V and J genes are TRBV9 and TRBJ1-2; 8 bases agree with TRBD1. This CDR3 region has 15 residues. V was pared by 0 bases and J by 4 bases, with 5 bases of the junction left unmatched. CDR1 and CDR2 (germline): SGDLS, YYNGEE. CDR3 nucleotides: TGTGCCAGCAGCGTAGGGCAGGGGGCATTCTATGGCTACACCTTC. Encoded protein: CASSVGQGAFYGYTF. Full variable domain (missing parts from reference TRBV9 and TRBJ1-2): DSGVTQTPKHLITATGQRVTLRCSPRSGDLSVYWYQQSLDQGLQFLIQYYNGEERAKGNILERFSAQQFPDLHSELNLSSLELGDSALYFCASSVGQGAFYGYTFGSGTRLTVV.

Of note for this clone: Other nucleotide sequences in the sample specify the same CDR3. This chain joins TRBV19 and TRBJ1-5; no reliable D call. Between the trimmed V and J ends, which lost 5 bases and 2 bases, there was a span of 7 bases. CDR3 length: 13 amino acids. Germline values: CDR1 LNHDA, CDR2 SQIVND (reference sequence). DNA for the CDR3: TGTGCCAGTAGTTCTCAGGGCAATCAGCCCCAGCATTTT. It specifies CASSSQGNQPQHF.

The rearrangement links TRBV7-2 to TRBJ1-2; a weak D match, TRBD1 (6 bases). Germline CDR1 is SGHTA and CDR2 is FQGNSA. V lost 0 bases to trimming and J lost 5 bases, with 13 bases between them. This CDR3 is 15 amino acids long. CDR3 sequence (DNA): TGTGCCAGCAGCTTAGCGGCAGGGGCGCTTTATGGCTACACCTTC. It is translated as CASSLAAGALYGYTF. The complete variable domain, with remaining parts taken from reference TRBV7-2 and TRBJ1-2, reads GAGVSQSPSNKVTEKGKDVELRCDPISGHTALYWYRQSLGQGLEFLIYFQGNSAPDKSGLPSDRFSAERTGGSVSTLTIQRTQQEDSAVYLCASSLAAGALYGYTFGSGTRLTVV.

The chain recombines TRBV28 with TRBJ1-2; 7 nucleotides align to TRBD1. CDR3 length equals 12 residues. The J segment lost 13 bases and the V segment lost 6 bases, leaving 11 bases of the junction unmatched. Germline values: CDR1 MDHEN, CDR2 SYDVKM. CDR3 sequence reads: CASRPIGGASTF. CDR3 bases: TGTGCCAGCAGACCAATAGGGGGCGCATCCACCTTC.

Concerning this clone: One end of the junction fails to match germline, which may point to a read error. This sequence joins TRBV29-1 and TRBJ2-1; the D gene is possibly TRBD2 (6 bases). The CDR3 has 13 amino acids. The germline CDR1 and CDR2 sequences are SQVTM and ANQGSEA. For the CDR3, the DNA is TGCAGCCTTGAGTCTAGCGATTACAATGAGCAGTTCTTC. Translation: CSLESSDYNEQFF.

The rearrangement joins TRBV7-8 to TRBJ2-7, with 11 bases matching TRBD2. The J segment lost 7 bases and the V segment lost 0 bases, leaving 5 bases of the junction unmatched. The length of the CDR3 is 15 residues. CDR1 SGHVS and CDR2 FQNEAQ come from the germline V gene. CDR3 sequence reads: CASSLALAGVGEQYF. Here the CDR3 DNA reads TGTGCCAGCAGCTTAGCACTAGCGGGAGTTGGAGAGCAGTACTTC.

V and J are TRBV3-1 (or the pseudogene TRBV3-2) and TRBJ1-1; no definite D call. CDR1 is LGHDT and CDR2 is YNNKEL in the germline V gene (reference sequence). The CDR3 is made up of 14 amino acids. Trimming shortened V by 2 bases and J by 4 bases, and 11 bases separated the two germline ends. The CDR3 coding sequence is TGTGCCAGCAGCCAACGTCGAGAGGGCACTGAAGCTTTCTTT. Protein sequence: CASSQRREGTEAFF.

This clone was seen just once. The genes are TRBV7-2 and TRBJ2-7; TRBD2 aligns across 7 bases. The CDR3 contains 13 residues. Germline lookup yields CDR1 SGHTA and CDR2 FQGNSA. V dropped 5 bases and J dropped 2; count of bases not matched to a gene: 3. In nucleotides, the CDR3 is TGTGCCAGCAGCCGGACTAGGGCCTACGAGCAGTACTTC. Its protein product is CASSRTRAYEQYF.

V and J are TRBV27 and TRBJ2-5; 10 bases are shared with TRBD2. Per germline, CDR1 MNHEY and CDR2 SMNVEV (reference sequence). Trimming at V came to 3 bases and at J to 2 bases, leaving 3 bases not matched to a gene. There are 15 residues in the CDR3. For the CDR3, the DNA is TGTGCCAGCAGTTTCGGAGCGGGGGGGCAAGAGACCCAGTACTTC. It specifies CASSFGAGGQETQYF.

The chain has TRBV30 and TRBJ2-7; possibly TRBD1 for D (6 bases). The CDR3 is made up of 12 amino acids. V shed 5 bases and J shed 6 bases, with 14 bases lying between them. The germline V gene encodes CDR1 GTSNPN and CDR2 SVGIG (reference sequence). In DNA form, the CDR3 reads TGTGCCTGGCAGGGTGGGGGCGGCGAGCAGTACTTC. Residues: CAWQGGGGEQYF.

This chain joins TRBV2 and TRBJ1-5; possibly TRBD1 for D (6 bases). Germline V gene sequence: CDR1 SNHLY, CDR2 FYNNEI. V shed 4 bases and J shed 3 bases, with 13 bases lying between them. The length of the CDR3 is 15 residues. CDR3 nucleotides: TGTGCCAGCAGTGGGGGCAGGGGCCTCAATCAGCCCCAGCATTTT. Protein: CASSGGRGLNQPQHF.

The chain recombines TRBV7-6 with TRBJ2-1, with 8 bases fitting TRBD2. CDR1 and CDR2 from the germline V gene are SGHVS and FNYEAQ. V gave up 8 bases and J gave up 3 bases; unmatched junction bases: 6. This CDR3 comprises 14 residues. The CDR3 sequence: CASVKREIYNEQFF. The CDR3 bases are TGTGCCAGCGTCAAGCGGGAGATCTACAATGAGCAGTTCTTC.

The gene calls are TRBV10-3 and TRBJ2-2; 13 bases map to TRBD2. The CDR3 extends over 14 amino acids. Germline loops: CDR1 ENHRY, CDR2 SYGVKD. J lost 3 bases, V lost 8 bases, and 0 bases had no gene match. In DNA, the CDR3 is TGTGCCATCGGACTAGCGGGAGACACCGGGGAGCTGTTTTTT. Translating it yields CAIGLAGDTGELFF.

This chain uses TRBV28 with TRBJ2-7; 9 bases match TRBD1. Germline V gene sequence: CDR1 MDHEN, CDR2 SYDVKM. The trim removed 1 base at V and 3 bases at J, leaving 4 bases unmatched. This CDR3 has 15 residues. CDR3 in amino acids: CASSLFGTGIYEQYF. In DNA, the CDR3 is TGTGCCAGCAGTTTATTCGGGACAGGGATCTACGAGCAGTACTTC.

The rearrangement uses TRBV18 and TRBJ2-7; weak D call: TRBD1 (6 bases). CDR1 is KGHSH and CDR2 is LQKENI in the germline V gene. V was clipped by 2 bases and J by 2 bases, with 22 bases between them. CDR3 length equals 18 residues. The CDR3 here is CASSPMSRGEPKPYEQYF. The CDR3 DNA follows: TGTGCCAGCTCACCAATGAGCAGGGGCGAACCTAAACCCTACGAGCAGTACTTC.

The gene calls are TRBV15 and TRBJ2-2; D is possibly TRBD1 (6 bases). V dropped 0 bases and J dropped 5 bases, with 13 bases sitting between them. This CDR3 spans 16 amino acids. Germline V gene sequence: CDR1 LNHNV, CDR2 YYDKDF (reference sequence). The CDR3 nucleotides are TGTGCCACCAGCAGAGACCCGGGACACCGGACCGGGGAGCTGTTTTTT. Protein product: CATSRDPGHRTGELFF.

J is TRBJ2-3 and V is TRBV24-1, with 9 bases aligning to TRBD1. CDR1 KGHDR and CDR2 SFDVKD come from the germline V gene. V lost 4 bases and J lost 1; bases outside the gene matches: 5. There are 16 residues in the CDR3. The CDR3 bases are TGTGCCACCAGTGACCCCCGGACAGGGGGCACAGATACGCAGTATTTT. This sequence encodes CATSDPRTGGTDTQYF.

Remarks on this clone: The junction shows a germline mismatch at one end, possibly a read error. The chain has TRBV9 and TRBJ2-1, with D unclear. From germline, CDR1 is SGDLS and CDR2 YYNGEE. This CDR3 region has 13 residues. In nucleotides, the CDR3 is TGTGCCAGCAGCTTGAGCTCCTATAATGAGCAGTTCTTC. This translates into CASSLSSYNEQFF.

This clone was detected a few times. Here the CDR3 DNA reads TGTGCCAGCAGTTACCGGAGCAATCAGCCCCAGCATTTT. Translated, it gives CASSYRSNQPQHF. The V and J genes are TRBV6-2 or TRBV6-3 and TRBJ1-5; no clear D. V lost 2 bases, J lost 1 base, and 3 bases lay in between. Germline-derived CDR1 and CDR2 are MNHEY and SVGEGT. The CDR3 runs to 13 residues.